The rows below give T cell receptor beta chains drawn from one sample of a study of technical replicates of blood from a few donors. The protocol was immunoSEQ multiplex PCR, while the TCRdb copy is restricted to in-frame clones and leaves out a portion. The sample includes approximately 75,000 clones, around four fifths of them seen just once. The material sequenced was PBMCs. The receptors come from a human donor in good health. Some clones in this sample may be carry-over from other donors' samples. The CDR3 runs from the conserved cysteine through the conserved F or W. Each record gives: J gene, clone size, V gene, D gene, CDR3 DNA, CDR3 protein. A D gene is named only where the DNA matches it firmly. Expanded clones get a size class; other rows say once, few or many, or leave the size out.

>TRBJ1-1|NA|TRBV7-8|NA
TGTGCCAGCAGTCAACAGGGTCAGGTGAACACTGAAGCTTTCTTT
CASSQQGQVNTEAFF
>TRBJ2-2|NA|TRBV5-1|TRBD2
TGCGCCAGCAGCTTGGAGCTAGCGGGAGGGGTCGGCACCGGGGAGCTGTTTTTT
CASSLELAGGVGTGELFF
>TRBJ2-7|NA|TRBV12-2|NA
TGTGCAAGTCGCTTAGTAGCAAAGCGGTGCTCCTACGAGCAGTACTTC
CASRLVAKRCSYEQYF
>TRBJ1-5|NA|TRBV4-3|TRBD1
TGCGCCAGCAGCCAAGGACAGGGGTATCAGCCCCAGCATTTT
CASSQGQGYQPQHF
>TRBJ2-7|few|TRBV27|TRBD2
TGTGCCAGCAGTTTATCGGGACTAGCGGGAGTCGATCAGTACTTC
CASSLSGLAGVDQYF
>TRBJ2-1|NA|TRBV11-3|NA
TGTGCCAGCAGCTTAAGCGGCGAATCCTACAATGAGCAGTTCTTC
CASSLSGESYNEQFF
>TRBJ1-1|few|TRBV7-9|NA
TGTGCCAGCAGCTCGCCGGGTGGGACTGAAGCTTTCTTT
CASSSPGGTEAFF
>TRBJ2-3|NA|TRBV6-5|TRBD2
TGTGCCAGCAGGACCGGGAGGTCAGATACGCAGTATTTT
CASRTGRSDTQYF
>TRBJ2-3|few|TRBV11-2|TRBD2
TGTGCCAGCAGCCAGTTAGCGGGAGGGTACACAGATACGCAGTATTTT
CASSQLAGGYTDTQYF
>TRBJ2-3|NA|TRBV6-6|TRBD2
TGTGCCAGCAGTTACTCGACTAGCGGGCCGACAGATACGCAGTATTTT
CASSYSTSGPTDTQYF
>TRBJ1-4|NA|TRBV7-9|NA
TGTGCCAGCAGCTCCGGGACATCTAATGAAAAACTGTTTTTT
CASSSGTSNEKLFF
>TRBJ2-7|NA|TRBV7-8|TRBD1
TGTGCCAGCAGCTTGAACCGGGACAGGGGGAACGAGCAGTACTTC
CASSLNRDRGNEQYF
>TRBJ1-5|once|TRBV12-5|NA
TGTGCTAGTGCCATAGGGGAAGGGCCCCAGCATTTT
CASAIGEGPQHF
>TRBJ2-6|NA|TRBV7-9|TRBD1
TGTGCCAGCAGCTCTCCGAGACAGGGGGCATTTGGGGCCAACGTCCTGACTTTC
CASSSPRQGAFGANVLTF
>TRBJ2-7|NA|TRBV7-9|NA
TGTGCCAGCAGCTCCGGCAGGGGCGCTACCTACGAGCAGTACTTC
CASSSGRGATYEQYF
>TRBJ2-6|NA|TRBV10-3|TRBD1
TGTGCCATCAGGACCCCGGACAGGGACTCTGGGGCCAACGTCCTGACTTTC
CAIRTPDRDSGANVLTF
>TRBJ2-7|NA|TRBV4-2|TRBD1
TGTGCCAGCAGCCAAGAAAGGACAGGGACCTACGAGCAGTACTTC
CASSQERTGTYEQYF
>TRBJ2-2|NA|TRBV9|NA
TGTGCCAGCAGCGTATGGGGCTCGGCCACCGGGGAGCTGTTTTTT
CASSVWGSATGELFF
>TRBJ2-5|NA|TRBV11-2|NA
TGTGCCAGCAGTCGGGGCGCGGGGTCCCGGGAGACCCAGTACTTC
CASSRGAGSRETQYF
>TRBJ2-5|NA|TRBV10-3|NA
TGTGCCATCAGGCACCCGGGGTACCAAGAGACCCAGTACTTC
CAIRHPGYQETQYF
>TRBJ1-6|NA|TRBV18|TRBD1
TGTGCCAGCTCACGGACAGGGTTGAATTCACCCCTCCACTTT
CASSRTGLNSPLHF
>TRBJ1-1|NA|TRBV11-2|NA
TGTGCCAGCAGCGGTATCTCTCAGGTGACATTGAACACTGAAGCTTTCTTT
CASSGISQVTLNTEAFF
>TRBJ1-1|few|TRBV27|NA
TGTGCCAGCAATCAGGGGCGAAGAGGTACTGAAGCTTTCTTT
CASNQGRRGTEAFF
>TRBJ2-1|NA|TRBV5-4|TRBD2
TGTGCCAGCAGCCCGGGGGGGGCCGTAAGCTTAGCGATCTTC
CASSPGGAVSLAIF
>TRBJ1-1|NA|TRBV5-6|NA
TGTGCCAGCAGCTTGGTAGCGAACACTGAAGCTTTCTTT
CASSLVANTEAFF
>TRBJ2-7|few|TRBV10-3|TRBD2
TGTGCCATCAGGGAGGCGGGGGGGAAAGAGCAGTACTTC
CAIREAGGKEQYF
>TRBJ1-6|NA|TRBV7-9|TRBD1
TGTGCCAGCAGCTCTCAAGGACAGGGATCAAGATCACCCCTCCACTTT
CASSSQGQGSRSPLHF
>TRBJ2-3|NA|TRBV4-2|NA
TGTGCCAGCAGCCAAGCGCAGGGGAGAGATACGCAGTATTTT
CASSQAQGRDTQYF
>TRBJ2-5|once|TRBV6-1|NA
TGTGCCAGCAGTCCGGACCAAGAGACCCAGTACTTC
CASSPDQETQYF
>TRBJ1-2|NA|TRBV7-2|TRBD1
TGTGCCAGCAGCTGGCGACAGGGTAACTATGGCTACACCTTC
CASSWRQGNYGYTF
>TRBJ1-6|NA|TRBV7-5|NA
TGTGCCACCCACGGTCCGACAGCCATTAATTCACCCCTCCACTTT
CATHGPTAINSPLHF
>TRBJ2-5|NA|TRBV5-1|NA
TGCGCCAGCAACGGACTCGGCGTGTATGAGACCCAGTACTTC
CASNGLGVYETQYF
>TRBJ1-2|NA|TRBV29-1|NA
TGCAGCGTTGGCCCAGGGGATGGCTACACCTTC
CSVGPGDGYTF
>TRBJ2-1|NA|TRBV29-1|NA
TGCAGCGTTGTTCCGTGGGAGCGGATAGGCAATGAGCAGTTCTTC
CSVVPWERIGNEQFF
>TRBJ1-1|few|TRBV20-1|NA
TGCAGTGCAACGGAGTTCACTGAAGCTTTCTTT
CSATEFTEAFF
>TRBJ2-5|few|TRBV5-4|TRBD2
TGTGCCAGCAGCTTGGACACGGGACTAGGGGAGACCCAGTACTTC
CASSLDTGLGETQYF